These 20 T cell receptor beta chains were all obtained from the same sample, sequenced in a study of cytomegalovirus exposure and HLA in healthy donors. PCR was performed using 60 Vbeta and 13 Jbeta primers. The protocol was immunoSEQ multiplex PCR, while the TCRdb copy is restricted to in-frame clones and leaves out a portion. The record lists fewer than 100,000 clones, of which the ten most abundant hold approximately 1.6%. Sequencing was performed on PBMCs. The receptors were gathered from a woman aged 55-69 years in good health and CMV-seronegative.

The chain has TRBV30 and TRBJ2-5; weak D call: TRBD2 (5 bases). V was pared by 2 bases and J by 11 bases, with 12 bases between. The CDR3 is 11 residues long. CDR1 GTSNPN and CDR2 SVGIG come from the germline V gene (reference sequence). CDR3 protein: CAWSKPWEQYF. In DNA form, the CDR3 reads TGTGCCTGGAGTAAACCGTGGGAGCAGTACTTC.

About this clone: An end of the junction does not agree with germline; a read error may underlie this. The chain carries TRBV6-5 and TRBJ2-7; 8 bases are a match to TRBD1. This CDR3 has 13 residues. Germline assignment: CDR1 MNHEY and CDR2 SVGAGI. DNA for the CDR3: TGTGCCAGCCAGTATGGACAGGGCTTCATATTATCCTTC. It translates to CASQYGQGFILSF.

This CDR3 reads CAARGGTGVADTQYF. DNA of the CDR3: TGTGCCGCCCGGGGGGGGACAGGGGTCGCAGATACGCAGTATTTT. This sequence joins TRBV10-3 and TRBJ2-3, with TRBD1 matching 10 bases. Germline V lookup: CDR1 ENHRY, CDR2 SYGVKD. Unmatched junction bases numbered 12, after V lost 11 bases and J lost 4 bases. This CDR3 has 15 residues.

The rearrangement links TRBV6-1 to TRBJ2-7; TRBD1 aligns across 7 bases. Germline V CDR1 and CDR2: MNHNS, SASEGT. The trim removed 3 bases at V and 3 bases at J, leaving 11 bases unmatched. This CDR3 is 16 amino acids long. For the CDR3, the DNA is TGTGCCAGCAGTGACCCGTCTTACAGGGGCGGCTACGAGCAGTACTTC. It encodes CASSDPSYRGGYEQYF.

The chain recombines TRBV19 with TRBJ2-7; 12 nucleotides align to TRBD2. Germline-derived CDR1 and CDR2 are LNHDA and SQIVND (reference sequence). The J segment lost 0 bases and the V segment lost 7 bases, leaving 16 bases of the junction unmatched. The CDR3 has 19 amino acids. The CDR3 nucleotides read TGTGCCAGTACCCCCTCCGGGACTAGCGGGTTACCGAACTCCTACGAGCAGTACTTC. Residues: CASTPSGTSGLPNSYEQYF.

The rearrangement uses TRBV21-1 and TRBJ2-7; the D call in the table, TRBD2, was not verified against the DNA. TRBV21-1 is deemed a pseudogene. This CDR3 has 12 residues. The CDR3 coding sequence is TGTGCCAGCAGCAACCGGGGGGAGGAGCAGTACTTC. Translation: CASSNRGEEQYF.

This chain joins TRBV9 and TRBJ2-5; no definite D call. Germline assignment: CDR1 SGDLS and CDR2 YYNGEE. The V and J ends lost 0 bases and 1 base respectively, with 4 bases between them. The CDR3 is 13 amino acids. CDR3 nucleotides: TGTGCCAGCAGCGTAGGGCCCCAAGAGACCCAGTACTTC. Its translation is CASSVGPQETQYF.

This sequence joins TRBV5-6 and TRBJ2-7, with 12 bases that match TRBD2. The CDR3 length is 14 residues. J lost 4 bases, V lost 1 base, and 0 bases had no gene match. Germline values: CDR1 SGHDT, CDR2 YYEEEE. This chain's CDR3 is CASSLLAGGYEQYF. DNA of the CDR3: TGTGCCAGCAGCTTGCTAGCGGGAGGGTACGAGCAGTACTTC.

This chain's CDR3 is CASSLNPGLAGGPKNEQFF. CDR3 coding DNA: TGCGCCAGCAGCTTGAACCCGGGACTAGCGGGAGGGCCGAAGAATGAGCAGTTCTTC. The gene calls are TRBV5-1 and TRBJ2-1, with TRBD2 identical over 16 bases. Germline V gene sequence: CDR1 SGHRS, CDR2 YFSETQ. V shed 1 base and J 7 bases; nucleotides not matched to a gene: 11. The CDR3 is 19 residues long.

The chain uses TRBV10-1 and TRBJ2-7, with 9 bases lining up with TRBD2. V shed 6 bases, J shed 6 bases, and the junction held 9 bases outside the gene matches. The CDR3 has 14 residues. CDR1 is WNHNN and CDR2 is SYGVQD in the germline V gene (reference sequence). CDR3 in DNA: TGCGCCAGCAGCCTGGGACTAGCTTTATCCGAGCAGTACTTC. Its protein product is CASSLGLALSEQYF.

The J gene is TRBJ2-3, the V gene TRBV6-5; 7 nucleotides agree with TRBD2. The V gene's germline CDR1 is MNHEY and CDR2 SVGAGI. V shed 4 bases, J shed 8 bases, and the junction held 6 bases outside the gene matches. The CDR3 loop spans 13 amino acids. The CDR3, as DNA: TGTGCCAGCAGTTCGCCCGGGACTATTACGCAGTATTTT. It yields the protein CASSSPGTITQYF.

The chain carries TRBV29-1 and TRBJ2-7; possibly TRBD2 for D (5 bases). CDR1 is SQVTM, CDR2 ANQGSEA, per germline. The V gene lost 7 bases and the J gene lost 9 bases, with 25 bases spanning the gap. This CDR3 region has 14 residues. The CDR3 region has the DNA TGCAGCGCGAAGGGAGCGACCGACACCGTTCGGCAGTACTTC. Translated, it gives CSAKGATDTVRQYF.

The chain links TRBV9 to TRBJ1-4, with D tentatively TRBD1 (5 bases). Germline CDR1 and CDR2: SGDLS and YYNGEE. V was clipped by 2 bases and J by 1 base, with 15 bases between them. The CDR3 sequence is 17 residues long. Here the CDR3 DNA reads TGTGCCAGCAGCGTGGCCCAAATGGGGGGAACTAATGAAAAACTGTTTTTT. This codes for CASSVAQMGGTNEKLFF. Drawing the rest from reference TRBV9 and TRBJ1-4, the complete variable domain is DSGVTQTPKHLITATGQRVTLRCSPRSGDLSVYWYQQSLDQGLQFLIQYYNGEERAKGNILERFSAQQFPDLHSELNLSSLELGDSALYFCASSVAQMGGTNEKLFFGSGTQLSVL.

The V gene is TRBV29-1, the J gene TRBJ1-1; D ambiguous. V was cut by 8 bases and J by 1 base, with 17 bases left in between. CDR1 and CDR2 from the germline V gene are SQVTM and ANQGSEA. This CDR3 comprises 14 residues. The CDR3 nucleotides are TGCAGCCTGAGATTGGGAGATGGGAACACTGAAGCTTTCTTT. Its protein product is CSLRLGDGNTEAFF.

The gene calls are TRBV18 and TRBJ2-7; 12 nucleotides agree with TRBD2. Germline values: CDR1 KGHSH, CDR2 LQKENI. V shed 3 bases and J 7 bases; nucleotides not matched to a gene: 7. CDR3 length equals 15 residues. As DNA, the CDR3 is TGTGCCAGCTCACCTTCTAGCGGGAGGGGTTCGGAGCAGTACTTC. Its protein is CASSPSSGRGSEQYF.

The chain is built from TRBV28 and TRBJ1-5; no clear D gene. Trimming took 6 bases from V and 2 from J, leaving 8 bases between them. Germline CDR1 MDHEN, CDR2 SYDVKM. The CDR3 covers 13 residues. The CDR3 here is CASRAGGNQPQHF. The CDR3 DNA reads as TGTGCCAGCAGGGCAGGTGGCAATCAGCCCCAGCATTTT.

The chain uses TRBV6-1 and TRBJ1-1; tentatively, D is TRBD1 (6 bases). CDR3 length: 12 residues. The V end was cut by 7 bases, the J end by 4 bases, with 10 bases between. Germline CDR1 is MNHNS and CDR2 is SASEGT. The CDR3 DNA reads TGTGCCAGCACCGGACAGAGCACTGAAGCTTTCTTT. It translates to CASTGQSTEAFF.

The J gene is TRBJ2-7, the V gene TRBV11-2; 10 bases are a match to TRBD2. Unmatched junction bases numbered 14, after V lost 1 base and J lost 2 bases. Germline values: CDR1 SGHAT, CDR2 FQNNGV. The CDR3 length is 19 residues. Here the CDR3 reads CASSLAGGLAGDLAYEQYF. The CDR3 region has the DNA TGTGCCAGCAGCTTAGCAGGAGGTCTAGCGGGAGATCTAGCCTACGAGCAGTACTTC.

The genes are TRBV5-1 and TRBJ2-1; 9 positions agree with TRBD2. V gave up 0 bases and J gave up 0 bases; unmatched junction bases: 1. CDR3 length: 16 amino acids. The germline V gene encodes CDR1 SGHRS and CDR2 YFSETQ. CDR3 residues: CASSLGGLASYNEQFF. In DNA form, the CDR3 reads TGCGCCAGCAGCTTGGGGGGACTAGCCTCCTACAATGAGCAGTTCTTC.

This chain connects TRBV4-3 to TRBJ2-1; weak D call: TRBD2 (5 bases). This CDR3 comprises 13 residues. Germline values: CDR1 LGHNA, CDR2 YSLEER. Trimming left V 1 base short and J 10 bases short, with 11 bases between. CDR3 loop: CASSQATRGEQFF. The CDR3 region has the DNA TGCGCCAGCAGCCAAGCAACGCGCGGGGAGCAGTTCTTC.